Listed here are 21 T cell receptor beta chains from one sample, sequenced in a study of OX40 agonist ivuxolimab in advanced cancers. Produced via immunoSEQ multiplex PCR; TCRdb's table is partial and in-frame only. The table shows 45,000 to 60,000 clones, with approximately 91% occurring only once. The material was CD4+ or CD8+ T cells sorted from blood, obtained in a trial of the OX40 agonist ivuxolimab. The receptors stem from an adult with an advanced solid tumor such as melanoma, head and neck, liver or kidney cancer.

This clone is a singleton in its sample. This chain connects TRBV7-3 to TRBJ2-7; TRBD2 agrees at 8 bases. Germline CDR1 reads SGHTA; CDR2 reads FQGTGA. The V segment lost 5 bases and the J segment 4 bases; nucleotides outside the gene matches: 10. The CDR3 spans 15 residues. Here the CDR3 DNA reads TGTGCCAGCAGCCTGCAAGCGGGAGCTGAGTACGAGCAGTACTTC. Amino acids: CASSLQAGAEYEQYF. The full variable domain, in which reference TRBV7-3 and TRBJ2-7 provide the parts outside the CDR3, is GAGVSQTPSNKVTEKGKYVELRCDPISGHTALYWYRQSLGQGPEFLIYFQGTGAADDSGLPNDRFFAVRPEGSVSTLKIQRTERGDSAVYLCASSLQAGAEYEQYFGPGTRLTVT.

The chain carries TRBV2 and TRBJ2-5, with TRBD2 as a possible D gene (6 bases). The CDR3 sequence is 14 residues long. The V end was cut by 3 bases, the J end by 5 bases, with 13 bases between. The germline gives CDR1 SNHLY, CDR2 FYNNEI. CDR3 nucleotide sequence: TGTGCCAGCAGTGACGCTAGCGCCCTGGAGACCCAGTACTTC. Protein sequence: CASSDASALETQYF.

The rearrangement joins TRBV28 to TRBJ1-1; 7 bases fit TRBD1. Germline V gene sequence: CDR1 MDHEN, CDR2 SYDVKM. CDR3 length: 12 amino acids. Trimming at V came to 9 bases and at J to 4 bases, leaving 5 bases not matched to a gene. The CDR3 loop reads CASLQGPTEAFF. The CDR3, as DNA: TGTGCCAGTTTACAGGGGCCCACTGAAGCTTTCTTT.

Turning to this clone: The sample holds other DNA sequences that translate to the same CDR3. The CDR3 DNA reads TGTGCCAGCAGTGTTCAAAGCAATCAGCCCCAGCATTTT. Its protein is CASSVQSNQPQHF. The chain has TRBV2 and TRBJ1-5, with D uncertain. The germline V gene has CDR1 SNHLY and CDR2 FYNNEI. Trimming removed 4 bases at V and 1 base at J, with 5 bases between. This CDR3 contains 13 residues.

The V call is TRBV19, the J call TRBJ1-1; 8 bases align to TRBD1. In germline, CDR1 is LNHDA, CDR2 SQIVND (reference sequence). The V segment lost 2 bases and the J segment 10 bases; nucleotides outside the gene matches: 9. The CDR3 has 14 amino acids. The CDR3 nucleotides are TGTGCCAGTAGTATAAATATCGGACAGGGAGGAGCTTTCTTT. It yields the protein CASSINIGQGGAFF.

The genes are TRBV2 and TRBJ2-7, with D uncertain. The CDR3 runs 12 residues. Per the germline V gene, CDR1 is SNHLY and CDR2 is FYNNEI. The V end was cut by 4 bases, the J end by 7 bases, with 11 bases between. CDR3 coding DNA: TGTGCCAGCAGTGGGATGGTTAGGGAGCAGTACTTC. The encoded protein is CASSGMVREQYF.

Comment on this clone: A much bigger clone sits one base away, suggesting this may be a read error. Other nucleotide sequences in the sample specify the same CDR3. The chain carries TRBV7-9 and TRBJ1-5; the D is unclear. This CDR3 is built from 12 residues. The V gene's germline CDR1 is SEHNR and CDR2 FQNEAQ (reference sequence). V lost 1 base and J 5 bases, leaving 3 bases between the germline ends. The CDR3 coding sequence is TGTGCCAGCAGCTTAGATGATCAGCCCCAGCATTTT. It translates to CASSLDDQPQHF.

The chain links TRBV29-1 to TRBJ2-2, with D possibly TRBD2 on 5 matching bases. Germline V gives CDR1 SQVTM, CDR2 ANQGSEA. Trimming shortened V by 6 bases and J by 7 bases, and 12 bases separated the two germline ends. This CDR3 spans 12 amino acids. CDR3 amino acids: CSVTLGGGELFF. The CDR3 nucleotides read TGCAGCGTCACGCTAGGAGGCGGGGAGCTGTTTTTT.

CDR3: CASSDRGRGETQYF. Written as DNA, the CDR3 is TGTGCCAGCAGCGACAGGGGGAGGGGAGAGACCCAGTACTTC. V gene TRBV7-9 combines with J gene TRBJ2-5, with TRBD1 matching 9 bases. V gave up 5 bases and J gave up 4 bases; unmatched junction bases: 5. This CDR3 has 14 residues. In germline, CDR1 is SEHNR, CDR2 FQNEAQ (reference sequence).

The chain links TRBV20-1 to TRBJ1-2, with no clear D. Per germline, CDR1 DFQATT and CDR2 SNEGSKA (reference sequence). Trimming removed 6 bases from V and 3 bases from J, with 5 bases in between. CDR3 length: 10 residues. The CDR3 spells CSARYYGYTF. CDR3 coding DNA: TGCAGTGCCAGATACTATGGCTACACCTTC.

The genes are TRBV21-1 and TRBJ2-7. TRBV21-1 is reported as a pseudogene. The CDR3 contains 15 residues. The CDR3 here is CASSLRRGQGHEQYF. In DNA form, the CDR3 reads TGTGCCAGCTCTCTACGTCGGGGGCAGGGCCACGAGCAGTACTTC.

The DNA of the CDR3 is TGTGCCAGCAGTTCCCTGGGACAGGGGATGGGGGGCTACACCTTC. It codes for CASSSLGQGMGGYTF. The rearrangement uses TRBV27 and TRBJ1-2; 10 positions agree with TRBD1. From germline, CDR1 is MNHEY and CDR2 SMNVEV (reference sequence). Unmatched junction bases numbered 10, after V lost 4 bases and J lost 8 bases. The CDR3 has 15 residues.

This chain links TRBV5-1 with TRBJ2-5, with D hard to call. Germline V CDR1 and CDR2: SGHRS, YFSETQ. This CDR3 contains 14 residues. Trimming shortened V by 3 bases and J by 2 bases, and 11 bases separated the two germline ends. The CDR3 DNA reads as TGCGCCAGCAGCTCAGAGGACCTACAAGAGACCCAGTACTTC. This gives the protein CASSSEDLQETQYF.

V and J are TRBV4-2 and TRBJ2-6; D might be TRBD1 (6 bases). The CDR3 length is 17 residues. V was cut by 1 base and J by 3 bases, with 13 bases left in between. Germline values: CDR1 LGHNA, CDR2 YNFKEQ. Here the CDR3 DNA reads TGTGCCAGCAGCCAAGCGATGGGGGCGCTTGGGGCCAACGTCCTGACTTTC. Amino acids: CASSQAMGALGANVLTF.

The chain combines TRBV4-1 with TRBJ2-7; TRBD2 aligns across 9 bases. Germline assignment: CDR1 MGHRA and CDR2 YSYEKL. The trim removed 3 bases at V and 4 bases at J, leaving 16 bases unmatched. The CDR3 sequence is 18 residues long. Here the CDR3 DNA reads TGCGCCAGCAGCCAGGGAGGGTTTAGCGGGAGCGCCAGGTACGAGCAGTACTTC. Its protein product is CASSQGGFSGSARYEQYF.

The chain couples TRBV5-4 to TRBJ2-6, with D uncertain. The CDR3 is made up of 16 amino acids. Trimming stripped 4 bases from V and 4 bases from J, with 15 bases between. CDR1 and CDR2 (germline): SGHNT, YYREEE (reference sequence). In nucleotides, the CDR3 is TGTGCCAGCAGCCTTAAAGTCACCTCGGGGGCCAACGTCCTGACTTTC. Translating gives CASSLKVTSGANVLTF.

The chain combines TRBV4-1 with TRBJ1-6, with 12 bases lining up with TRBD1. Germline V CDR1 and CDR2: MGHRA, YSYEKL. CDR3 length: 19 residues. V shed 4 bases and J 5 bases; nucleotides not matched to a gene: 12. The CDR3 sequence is CASSLRDRGLSLDNSPLHF. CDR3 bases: TGCGCCAGCAGCCTCAGGGACAGGGGGCTCAGCCTGGATAATTCACCCCTCCACTTT.

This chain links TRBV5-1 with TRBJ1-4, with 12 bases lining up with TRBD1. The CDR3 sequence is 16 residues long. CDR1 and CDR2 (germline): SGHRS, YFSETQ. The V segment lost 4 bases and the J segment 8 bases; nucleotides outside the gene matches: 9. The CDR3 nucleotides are TGCGCCAGCAGCCCGGGACAGGGGGCGCTTTGGGAAAAACTGTTTTTT. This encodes CASSPGQGALWEKLFF.

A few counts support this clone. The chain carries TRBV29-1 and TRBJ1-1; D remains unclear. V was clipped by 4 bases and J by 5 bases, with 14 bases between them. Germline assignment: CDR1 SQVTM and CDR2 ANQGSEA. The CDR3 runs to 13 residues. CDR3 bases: TGCAGCGTTGGCGGCCAGCGAAAGACTGAAGCTTTCTTT. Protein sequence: CSVGGQRKTEAFF.

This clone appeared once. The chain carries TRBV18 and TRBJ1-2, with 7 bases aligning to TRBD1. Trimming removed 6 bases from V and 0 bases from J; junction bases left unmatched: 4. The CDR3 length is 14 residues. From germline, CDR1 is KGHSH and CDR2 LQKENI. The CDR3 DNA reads TGTGCCAGCTCGTCGACAGGGACTAACTATGGCTACACCTTC. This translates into CASSSTGTNYGYTF.

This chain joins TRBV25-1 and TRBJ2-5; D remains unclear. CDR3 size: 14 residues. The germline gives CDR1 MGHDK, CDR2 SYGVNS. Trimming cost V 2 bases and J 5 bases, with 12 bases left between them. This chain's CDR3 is CASSEQEARETQYF. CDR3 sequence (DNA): TGTGCCAGCAGTGAACAAGAGGCTCGGGAGACCCAGTACTTC.